In this sample, the clone carrying this T cell receptor (beta chain) turned up many times. Diagnosis was based on clinical symptoms, serum thyroxine, TRAb, thyroid ultrasound and orbital computed tomography. Out of about 9.3 ml of fresh peripheral blood, PBMCs were obtained. The data are from a study of Graves' ophthalmopathy and Graves' hyperthyroidism. Germline CDR1 is SNHLY and CDR2 is FYNNEI. The CDR3 runs to 15 residues. Trimming left V 1 base short and J 4 bases short, with 13 bases between. Using RNA transcripts, the TCR beta CDR3 regions were amplified. The first-round RT-PCR employed HTBI primers together with the Qiagen OneStep RT-PCR kit. A multiplex PCR was then performed as the second round. MiXCR, applied by TCRdb to the multiplex PCR reads, yields one record per CDR3 protein. The table has some 520,000 distinct CDR3 sequences, over 13% seen once; the top ten hold about 9.4%.

This clonotype was obtained from a woman between 25 and 40 years old with Graves' ophthalmopathy. The specimen sequenced was blood. V usage is TRBV2 and J usage is TRBJ2-5, with D possibly being TRBD1 or TRBD2 (5 bases each). CDR3 sequence: CASSEGGPQGETQYF. CDR3 DNA sequence: TGTGCCAGCAGTGAAGGGGGACCCCAAGGAGAGACCCAGTACTTC.